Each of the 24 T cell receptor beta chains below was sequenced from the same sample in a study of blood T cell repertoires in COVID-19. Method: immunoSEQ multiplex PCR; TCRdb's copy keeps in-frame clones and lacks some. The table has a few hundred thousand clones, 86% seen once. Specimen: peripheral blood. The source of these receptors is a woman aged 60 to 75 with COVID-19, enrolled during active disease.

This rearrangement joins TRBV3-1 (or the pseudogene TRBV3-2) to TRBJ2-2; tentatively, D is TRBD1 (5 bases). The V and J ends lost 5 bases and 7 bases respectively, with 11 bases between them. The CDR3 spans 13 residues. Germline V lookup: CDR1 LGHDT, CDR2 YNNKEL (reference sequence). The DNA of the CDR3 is TGTGCCAGCAGCATCCAGGGTGTCGGGGAGCTGTTTTTT. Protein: CASSIQGVGELFF.

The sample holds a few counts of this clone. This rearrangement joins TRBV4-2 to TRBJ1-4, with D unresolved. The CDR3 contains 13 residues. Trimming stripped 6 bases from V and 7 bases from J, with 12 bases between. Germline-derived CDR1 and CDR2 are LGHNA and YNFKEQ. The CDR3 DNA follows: TGTGCCAGCAGTCAGGTACTAGGTGAAAAACTGTTTTTT. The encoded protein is CASSQVLGEKLFF.

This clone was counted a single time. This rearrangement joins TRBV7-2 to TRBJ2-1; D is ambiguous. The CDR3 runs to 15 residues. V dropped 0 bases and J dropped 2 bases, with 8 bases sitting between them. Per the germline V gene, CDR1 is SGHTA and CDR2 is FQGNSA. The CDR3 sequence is CASSLAVGTYNEQFF. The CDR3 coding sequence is TGTGCCAGCAGCTTAGCAGTTGGCACCTACAATGAGCAGTTCTTC.

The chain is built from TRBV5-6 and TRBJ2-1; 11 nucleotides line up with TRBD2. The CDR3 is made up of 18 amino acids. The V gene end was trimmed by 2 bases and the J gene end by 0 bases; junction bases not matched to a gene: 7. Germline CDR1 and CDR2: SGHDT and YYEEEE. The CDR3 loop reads CASSFGLAGGSSYNEQFF. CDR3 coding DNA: TGTGCCAGCAGCTTTGGTCTAGCGGGGGGAAGCTCCTACAATGAGCAGTTCTTC.

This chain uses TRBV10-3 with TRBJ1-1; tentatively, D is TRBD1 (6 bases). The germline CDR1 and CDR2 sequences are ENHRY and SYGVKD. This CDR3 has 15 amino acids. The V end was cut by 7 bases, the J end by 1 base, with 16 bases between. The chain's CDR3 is CAIMPQGRGNTEAFF. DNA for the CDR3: TGTGCCATCATGCCACAGGGCAGGGGGAACACTGAAGCTTTCTTT.

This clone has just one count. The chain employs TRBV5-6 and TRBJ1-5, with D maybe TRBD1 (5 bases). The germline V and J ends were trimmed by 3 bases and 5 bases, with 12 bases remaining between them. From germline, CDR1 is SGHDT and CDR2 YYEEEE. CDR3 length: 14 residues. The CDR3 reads CASSSGLIHQPQHF. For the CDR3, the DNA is TGTGCCAGCAGCTCGGGACTGATCCATCAGCCCCAGCATTTT.

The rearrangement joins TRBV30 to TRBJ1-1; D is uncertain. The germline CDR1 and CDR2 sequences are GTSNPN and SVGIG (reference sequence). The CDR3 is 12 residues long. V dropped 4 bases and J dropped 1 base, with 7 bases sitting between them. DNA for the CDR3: TGTGCCTGGAACTCCAAGAACACTGAAGCTTTCTTT. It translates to CAWNSKNTEAFF. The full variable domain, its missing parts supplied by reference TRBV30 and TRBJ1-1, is SQTIHQWPATLVQPVGSPLSLECTVEGTSNPNLYWYRQAAGRGLQLLFYSVGIGQISSEVPQNLSASRPQDRQFILSSKKLLLSDSGFYLCAWNSKNTEAFFGQGTRLTVV.

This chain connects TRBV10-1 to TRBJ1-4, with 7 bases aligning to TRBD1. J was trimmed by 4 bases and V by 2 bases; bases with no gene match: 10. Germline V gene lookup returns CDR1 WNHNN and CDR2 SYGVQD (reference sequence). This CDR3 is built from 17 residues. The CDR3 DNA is TGCGCCAGCAGTGAGACCCTAAGACAGGGCCTTAATGAAAAACTGTTTTTT. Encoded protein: CASSETLRQGLNEKLFF.

The CDR3 DNA reads as TGTGCCAGCAGCTCCAGGGGCTACACTGAAGCTTTCTTT. It encodes CASSSRGYTEAFF. V is TRBV7-9 and J is TRBJ1-1; tentative D call: TRBD1 (6 bases). Germline assignment: CDR1 SEHNR and CDR2 FQNEAQ (reference sequence). The V and J ends lost 4 bases and 3 bases respectively, with 9 bases between them. The CDR3 contains 13 residues.

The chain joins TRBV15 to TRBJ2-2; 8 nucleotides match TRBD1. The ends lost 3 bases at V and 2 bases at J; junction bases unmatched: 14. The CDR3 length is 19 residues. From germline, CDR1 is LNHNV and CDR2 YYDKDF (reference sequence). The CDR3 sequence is CATSRGGSPGQENTGELFF. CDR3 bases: TGTGCCACCAGCAGGGGGGGCTCACCGGGACAGGAAAACACCGGGGAGCTGTTTTTT.

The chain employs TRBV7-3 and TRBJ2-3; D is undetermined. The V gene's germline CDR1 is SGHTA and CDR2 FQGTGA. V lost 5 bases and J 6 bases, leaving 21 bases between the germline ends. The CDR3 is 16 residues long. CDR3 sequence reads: CASSPRLDPAFDTQYF. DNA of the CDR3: TGTGCCAGCAGCCCACGGCTAGATCCGGCTTTCGATACGCAGTATTTT.

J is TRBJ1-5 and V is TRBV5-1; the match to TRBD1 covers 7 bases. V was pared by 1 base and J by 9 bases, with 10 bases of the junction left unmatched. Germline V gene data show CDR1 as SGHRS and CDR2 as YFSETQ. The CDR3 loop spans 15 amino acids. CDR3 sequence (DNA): TGCGCCAGCAGCTTGTCAGGGGGGATGGATGCGCCCCAGCATTTT. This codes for CASSLSGGMDAPQHF.

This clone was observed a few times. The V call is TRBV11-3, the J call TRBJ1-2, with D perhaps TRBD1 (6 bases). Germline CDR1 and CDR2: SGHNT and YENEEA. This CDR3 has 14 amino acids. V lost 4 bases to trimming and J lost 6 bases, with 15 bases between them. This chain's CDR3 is CASSSGLGGNGYTF. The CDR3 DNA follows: TGTGCCAGCAGCTCGGGACTAGGGGGGAATGGCTACACCTTC.

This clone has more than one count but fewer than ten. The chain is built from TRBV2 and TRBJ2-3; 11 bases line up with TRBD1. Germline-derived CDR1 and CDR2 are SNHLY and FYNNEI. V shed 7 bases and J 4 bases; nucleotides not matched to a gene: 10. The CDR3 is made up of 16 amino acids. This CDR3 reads CASTYRDRGFADTQYF. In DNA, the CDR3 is TGTGCCAGCACGTACCGGGACAGGGGGTTCGCAGATACGCAGTATTTT.

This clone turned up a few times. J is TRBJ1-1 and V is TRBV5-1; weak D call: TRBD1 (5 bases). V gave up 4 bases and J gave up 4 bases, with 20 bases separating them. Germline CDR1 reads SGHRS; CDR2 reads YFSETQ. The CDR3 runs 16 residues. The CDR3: CASSPPRVGLGTEAFF. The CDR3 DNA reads TGCGCCAGCAGCCCCCCCAGGGTGGGGCTCGGCACTGAAGCTTTCTTT.

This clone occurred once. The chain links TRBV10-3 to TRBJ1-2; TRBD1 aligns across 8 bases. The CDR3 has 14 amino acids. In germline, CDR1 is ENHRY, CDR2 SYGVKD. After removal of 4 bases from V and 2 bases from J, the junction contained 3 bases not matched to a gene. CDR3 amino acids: CAISVQGANYGYTF. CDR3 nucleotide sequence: TGTGCCATCAGTGTTCAGGGGGCGAACTATGGCTACACCTTC.

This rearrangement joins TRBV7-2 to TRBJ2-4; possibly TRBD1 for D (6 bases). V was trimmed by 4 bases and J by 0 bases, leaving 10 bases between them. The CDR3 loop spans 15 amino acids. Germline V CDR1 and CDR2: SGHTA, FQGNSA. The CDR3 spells CASSSLRGAKNIQYF. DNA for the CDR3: TGTGCCAGCAGCTCACTCAGGGGAGCCAAAAACATTCAGTACTTC.

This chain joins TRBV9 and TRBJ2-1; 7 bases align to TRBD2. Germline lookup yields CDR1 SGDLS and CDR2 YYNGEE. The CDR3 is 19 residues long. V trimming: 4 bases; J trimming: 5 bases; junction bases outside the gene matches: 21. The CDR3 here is CASSPRSGLRTLQNNEQFF. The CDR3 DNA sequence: TGTGCCAGCAGCCCTCGGTCGGGACTAAGAACCTTGCAGAACAATGAGCAGTTCTTC.

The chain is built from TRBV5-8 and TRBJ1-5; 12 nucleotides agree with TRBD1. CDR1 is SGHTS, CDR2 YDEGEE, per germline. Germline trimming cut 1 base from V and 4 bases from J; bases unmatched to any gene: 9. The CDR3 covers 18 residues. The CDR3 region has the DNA TGTGCCAGCAGCTTGTTGCGCGGGACAGGGGGCCTTAATCAGCCCCAGCATTTT. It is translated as CASSLLRGTGGLNQPQHF.

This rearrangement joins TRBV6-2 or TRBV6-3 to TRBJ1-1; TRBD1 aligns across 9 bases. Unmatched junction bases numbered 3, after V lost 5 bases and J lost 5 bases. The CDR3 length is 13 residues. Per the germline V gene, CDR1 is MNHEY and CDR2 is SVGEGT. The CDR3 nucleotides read TGTGCCAGCAGTAGACAGGGGGAGACTGAAGCTTTCTTT. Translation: CASSRQGETEAFF.

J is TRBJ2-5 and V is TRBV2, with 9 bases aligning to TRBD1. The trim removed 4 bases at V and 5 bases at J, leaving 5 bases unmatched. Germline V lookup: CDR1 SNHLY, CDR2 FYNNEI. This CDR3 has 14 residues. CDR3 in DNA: TGTGCCAGCAGTGGACAGGGGGGAGGGGAGACCCAGTACTTC. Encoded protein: CASSGQGGGETQYF.

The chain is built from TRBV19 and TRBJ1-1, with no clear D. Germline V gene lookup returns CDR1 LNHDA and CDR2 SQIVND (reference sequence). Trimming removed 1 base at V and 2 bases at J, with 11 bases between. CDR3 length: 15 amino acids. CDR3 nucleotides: TGTGCCAGTAGTATAGGGGCAGGATACAACACTGAAGCTTTCTTT. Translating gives CASSIGAGYNTEAFF.

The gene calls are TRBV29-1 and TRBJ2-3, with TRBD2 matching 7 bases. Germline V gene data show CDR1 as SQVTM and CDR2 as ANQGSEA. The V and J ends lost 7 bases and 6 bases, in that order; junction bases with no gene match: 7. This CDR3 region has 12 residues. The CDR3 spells CSAYSGEDTQYF. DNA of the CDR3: TGCAGCGCCTACAGCGGGGAGGATACGCAGTATTTT.

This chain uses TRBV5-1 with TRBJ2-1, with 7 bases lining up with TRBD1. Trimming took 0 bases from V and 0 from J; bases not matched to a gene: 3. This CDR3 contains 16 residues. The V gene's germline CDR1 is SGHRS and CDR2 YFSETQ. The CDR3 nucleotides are TGCGCCAGCAGCTTGGAGACAGGGAGCTCCTACAATGAGCAGTTCTTC. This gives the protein CASSLETGSSYNEQFF.